The entry below gives a single T cell receptor beta chain sequence along with its context. This clonotype has just a few counts. The antigen it recognizes is unknown. Base qualities are not at hand, and no much larger clone is one base apart. Amplification of TCR beta CDR3 regions was carried out from RNA transcripts. The TCR CDR3 was subjected to a first round of RT-PCR using the HTBI primer set and the Qiagen OneStep RT-PCR kit. A second multiplex PCR round built the libraries, followed by size selection and purification. Libraries were sequenced paired-end with 100 bp reads on an Illumina HiSeq2000. Regarding the original processing steps: Raw data were processed with SOAPnuke, discarding reads with adapters, uncalled bases, mean Phred below 15, or no exact constant-primer or identifier match. COPE v1.2.5 was used to merge high-quality paired reads, and clonotypes were defined as unique nucleotide sequences. Clonotypes were aligned to IMGT TRBV, TRBD and TRBJ reference segments using MiTCR v1.1. Only V-J combinations with frequency above 0.0001, covering 99% to 99.2% of repertoires, were analysed. The TCS score was defined as the ratio of F50 (clonal expansion) to E x V (chaos), calculated using BLOSUM62-based TCRdist between CDR3 peptides within each V-J. Welch's t-statistics and random forest reduced around 520 V-J features to roughly 13, which were used in a naive Bayes classifier (R e1071). In-frame beta chains were kept once TCRdb had trimmed the public reads at Q25 with fastp and called clones with MiXCR. CDR3 protein sequences are deduplicated, and each keeps its most common genes and DNA. The V and J calls, along with clone size, are taken from TCRdb and not from the paper's own processing. In this sample the table shows around 560,000 distinct CDR3 sequences, approximately 15% of which occur a single time. The ten biggest clones cover around 18% of the sample.

From its cysteine to its phenylalanine, the CDR3 spans 15 amino acids. Left in the record is the CDR3 DNA by itself, 45 bases read in frame from the first base. The V end loses 6 bases and the J end loses 1 base, and a stretch of 16 bases separates them. Looking up the germline V gene (reference sequence) yields CDR1 MNHEY and CDR2 SMNVEV. This sample is part of a study of T cells in Graves' hyperthyroidism and ophthalmopathy (dated by TCRdb to the late 2010s). Broadly, across the study: Peripheral blood was collected at initial diagnosis, before any treatment. To identify distinguishing TCR V-J signatures, a discovery cohort of around 100 patients was used, comprising roughly 45 with Graves' ophthalmopathy and roughly 60 with stable Graves' hyperthyroidism. An independent validation cohort of around 19 hyperthyroidism patients and 17 patients who later progressed to ophthalmopathy tested prospective prediction of ophthalmopathy. For training and testing, the roughly 97 patients in the discovery cohort were randomly divided in a 7:3 ratio. In over five Graves' hyperthyroidism patients, the study also compared T-cell repertoires from thyroid tissue with T-cell repertoires from blood. Following sampling, methimazole starting at 30 mg daily was given to hyperthyroidism patients, and high-dose intravenous methylprednisolone was given to ophthalmopathy patients. The paper describes TCR Vbeta CDR3 sequencing of 130 to 150 peripheral blood samples, made up of 40 to 45 ophthalmopathy patients, approximately 76 hyperthyroidism patients and 17 progressor patients. On the study overall, not on this receptor specifically: No statistical method was used to set the sample size in advance, and investigators knew the group allocation. In validation, the model predicted progression to ophthalmopathy a median of approximately 6.3 months before onset, with about 70% sensitivity and roughly 73% specificity. A model built on a 13 V-J signature distinguished ophthalmopathy from stable hyperthyroidism, reaching roughly 88% sensitivity and under 84% specificity in cross-validation and 80%/75% in testing. Most expanded thyroid clonotypes (frequency above 0.001) were also found in blood, which suggests that blood repertoires may mirror thyroid immune responses.

A patient counted as having stable Graves' hyperthyroidism if no progression to ophthalmopathy occurred over 18 months of follow-up. Hyperthyroidism patients were aged 18 to 65 years and newly diagnosed, with disease duration of less than 2 months. The study excluded patients with uncontrolled infections, other autoimmune diseases, pregnancy or lactation. Diagnoses were based on clinical symptoms, serum thyroxine and TRAb, thyroid ultrasound and orbital computed tomography. Ficoll-Paque density gradient centrifugation was used to isolate PBMCs from approximately 10 ml of fresh peripheral blood. Trizol reagent was used to extract total RNA, and RNA quality was then checked on an Agilent 2100 Bioanalyzer.

The sequence is built from TRBV27 and TRBJ2-7, and perhaps TRBD2 as D gene, on 6 matching bases. The TCR sequence derives from a woman between 18 and 29 years old with Graves' hyperthyroidism. Source material: blood. The nucleotides read TGTGCCAGCAGCCCCCTCGTGGGGGGTTCCTACGAGCAGTACTTC. Its translation is CASSPLVGGSYEQYF.